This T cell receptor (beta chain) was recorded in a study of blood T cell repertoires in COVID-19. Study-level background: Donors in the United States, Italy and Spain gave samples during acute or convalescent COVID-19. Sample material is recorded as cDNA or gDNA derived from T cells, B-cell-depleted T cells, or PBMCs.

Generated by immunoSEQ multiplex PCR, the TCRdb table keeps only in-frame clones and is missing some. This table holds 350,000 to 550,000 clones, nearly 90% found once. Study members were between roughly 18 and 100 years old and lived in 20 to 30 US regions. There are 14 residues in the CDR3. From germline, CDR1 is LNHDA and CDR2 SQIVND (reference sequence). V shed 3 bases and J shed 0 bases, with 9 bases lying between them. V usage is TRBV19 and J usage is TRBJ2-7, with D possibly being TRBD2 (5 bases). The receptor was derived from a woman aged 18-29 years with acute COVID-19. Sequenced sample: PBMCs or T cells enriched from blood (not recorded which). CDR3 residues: CASSITSSSYEQYF. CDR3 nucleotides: TGTGCCAGTAGTATTACTAGTAGCTCCTACGAGCAGTACTTC.